A few counts support the clone carrying this T cell receptor beta chain. Its antigen is as yet unknown. Both 60 Vbeta primers and 13 Jbeta primers went into the PCR. Measured with immunoSEQ multiplex PCR; TCRdb has only the in-frame clones, and not every one. The profile shows roughly 250,000 clones, 80% of them singletons. Despite likely unrecorded immune exposures, the donors were nominally healthy at the time of sampling. This sample was included in a study of cytomegalovirus exposure and HLA in healthy donors. Findings and caveats of the study: Confirmation in vitro established that a few CMV-associated chains were specific for CMV antigens. Most TCR sequences were uncommon, yet certain public TCRs appeared in many donors.

The sequence was obtained from a girl aged 2-10 years in good health and CMV-seronegative. The source material was PBMCs.

The CDR3 DNA sequence: TGTGCCAGCAGTGATGGGGAGTACCTGAGAGAAGCTTTCTTT. It encodes CASSDGEYLREAFF. The chain uses TRBV6-6 and TRBJ1-1; D is unclear. Trimming left V 5 bases short and J 8 bases short, with 18 bases between. Germline-derived CDR1 and CDR2 are MNHNY and SVGAGI (reference sequence). The CDR3 covers 14 residues.